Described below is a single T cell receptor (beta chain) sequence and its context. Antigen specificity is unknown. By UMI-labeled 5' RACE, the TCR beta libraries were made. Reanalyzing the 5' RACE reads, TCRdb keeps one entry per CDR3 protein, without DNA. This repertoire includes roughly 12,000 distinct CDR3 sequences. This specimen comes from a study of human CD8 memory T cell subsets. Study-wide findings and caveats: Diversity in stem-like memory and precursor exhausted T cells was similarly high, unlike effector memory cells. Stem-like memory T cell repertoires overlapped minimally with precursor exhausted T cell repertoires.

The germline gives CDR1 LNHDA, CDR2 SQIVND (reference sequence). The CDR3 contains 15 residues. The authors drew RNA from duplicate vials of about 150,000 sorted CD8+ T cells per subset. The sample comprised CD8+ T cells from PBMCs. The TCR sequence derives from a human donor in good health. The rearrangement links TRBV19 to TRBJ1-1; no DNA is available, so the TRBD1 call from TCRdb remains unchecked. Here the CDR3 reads CASSMDARGDFKAFF.